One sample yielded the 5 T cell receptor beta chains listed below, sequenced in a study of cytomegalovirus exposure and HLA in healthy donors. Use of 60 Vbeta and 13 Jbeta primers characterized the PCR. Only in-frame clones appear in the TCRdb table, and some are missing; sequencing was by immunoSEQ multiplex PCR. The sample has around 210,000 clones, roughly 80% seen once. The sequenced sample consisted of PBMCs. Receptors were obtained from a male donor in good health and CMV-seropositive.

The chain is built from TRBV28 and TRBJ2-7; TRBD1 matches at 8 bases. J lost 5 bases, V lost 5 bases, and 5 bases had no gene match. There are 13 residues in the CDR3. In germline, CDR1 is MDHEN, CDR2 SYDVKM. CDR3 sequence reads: CASSGQGEHEQYF. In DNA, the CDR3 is TGTGCCAGCAGTGGACAGGGTGAACACGAGCAGTACTTC.

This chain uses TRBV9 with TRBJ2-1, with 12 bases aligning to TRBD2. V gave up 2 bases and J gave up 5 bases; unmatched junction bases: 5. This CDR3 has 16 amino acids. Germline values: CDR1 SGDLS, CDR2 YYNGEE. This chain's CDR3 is CASSVSSGRVDNEQFF. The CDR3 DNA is TGTGCCAGCAGCGTCTCTAGCGGGAGGGTCGACAATGAGCAGTTCTTC.

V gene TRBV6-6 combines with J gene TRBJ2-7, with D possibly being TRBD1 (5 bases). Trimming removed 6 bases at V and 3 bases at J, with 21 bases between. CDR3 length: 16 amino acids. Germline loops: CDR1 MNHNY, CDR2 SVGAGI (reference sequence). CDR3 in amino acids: CASSPPVGRAYYEQYF. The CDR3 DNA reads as TGTGCCAGCAGCCCCCCCGTCGGCAGGGCCTACTACGAGCAGTACTTC.

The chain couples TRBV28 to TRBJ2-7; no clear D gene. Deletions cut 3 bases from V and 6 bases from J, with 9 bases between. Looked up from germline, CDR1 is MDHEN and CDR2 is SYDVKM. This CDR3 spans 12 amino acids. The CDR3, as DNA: TGTGCCAGCAGTTTCCCCAGAAGCGAGCAGTACTTC. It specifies CASSFPRSEQYF.

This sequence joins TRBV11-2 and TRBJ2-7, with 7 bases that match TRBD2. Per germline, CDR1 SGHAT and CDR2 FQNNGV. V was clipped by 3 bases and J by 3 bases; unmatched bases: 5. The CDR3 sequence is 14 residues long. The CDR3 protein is CASSFPGDYYEQYF. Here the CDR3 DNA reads TGTGCCAGCAGCTTTCCCGGGGACTACTACGAGCAGTACTTC.